This section outlines one T cell receptor beta chain sequence together with its context. Only in-frame clones appear in the TCRdb table, and some are missing; sequencing was by immunoSEQ multiplex PCR. The sample holds some 300,000 clones, about 90% seen once. In germline, CDR1 is SGHTA, CDR2 FQGNSA. The V gene lost 1 base and the J gene lost 8 bases, with 9 bases spanning the gap. CDR3 length equals 13 residues. Recruits, aged roughly 18 to 100 years, lived in 25 or so US areas. The entry originates in a study of blood T cell repertoires in COVID-19. Sequences were obtained from PBMCs or T cells enriched from blood (not recorded which). The origin of this receptor is a woman in her 30s who had recovered from COVID-19. J is TRBJ2-1 and V is TRBV7-2; a weak D match, TRBD2 (5 bases). The chain's CDR3 is CASSLDSDDEQFF. The CDR3 nucleotides read TGTGCCAGCAGCTTAGATAGCGACGATGAGCAGTTCTTC.